The following is a T cell receptor (beta chain) sequence with its context. Its antigen is undetermined. The draw of peripheral blood yielded 8.5 to 10 milliliters from each donor. Using a J-beta primer mix together with a sample-barcoded 5' primer, a second PCR was run for about 7 to 12 cycles. TCRdb reprocessed the 5' RACE reads via MiXCR and lists one record per CDR3 protein. The sample comprises roughly 790,000 distinct CDR3 sequences, 40% to 45% of which are singletons, and 20% to 25% rests with the top ten. This entry comes from a study of blood T cells in healthy people across ages. Study overall: Through template switching, about one barcoded beta molecule was captured per two T cells, as measured in model experiments. Study conclusions and caveats: There were more naive CD4+ cells and higher diversity in long-lived donors than in aged donors.

V was shortened by 10 bases and J by 0 bases, with 16 bases between the two germline ends. CDR1 is LGHDT and CDR2 is YNNKEL in the germline V gene (reference sequence). The CDR3 consists of 15 residues. Sequenced: blood. This chain connects TRBV3-1 to TRBJ2-1; TRBD2 is a possible D gene (5 bases). This TCR came from a woman in her fifties or sixties in good health. The CDR3 nucleotides are TGTGCCACGACACTAGGGCCTCTCTCCTACAATGAGCAGTTCTTC. Translation: CATTLGPLSYNEQFF.